The rows below give T cell receptor beta chains drawn from one sample of a study of STAT5B mutations in CD4+ large granular lymphocyte leukemia. This table comes from immunoSEQ multiplex PCR, and its TCRdb copy is limited to in-frame clones, with some not included. This sample has about 31,000 clones, with around 74% found just once. Sequenced: CD4+ T cells from blood buffy coats. The receptors were sampled from a human donor in good health. CDR3s include the opening cysteine and the closing phenylalanine or tryptophan. Each record gives: clone size, V gene, CDR3 protein. Clone size appears in some rows only: once, few, many, or a class for an expanded clone.

few	TRBV19	CASSIDSTVNTEAFF
few	TRBV14	CASSQGGIPVETQYF
.	TRBV7-2	CASSLDRVNTEAFF
.	TRBV15	CATSRDLGYSYNEQFF
.	TRBV5-8	CASSLRTGNTEAFF
.	TRBV2	CASRRLAGGQETQYF
.	TRBV4-3	CASSLGGGGSVYEQYF
.	TRBV7-9	CASSLGVAGKLYEQYF
.	TRBV19	CASSTRTDTGELFF
.	TRBV9	CASSVATSGPFTDTQYF
.	TRBV7-3	CASSPRPQTGGTTGELFF
.	TRBV28	CASSLGGGGAGEKLFF
.	TRBV6-5	CASSPPSNEKLFF
.	TRBV7-7	CASSNGLAGTEGETQYF
once	TRBV5-1	CASSLKQGLTEAFF
.	TRBV18	CASSHRRDSGTDTQYF
.	TRBV6-4	CASSLDGDTQYF
.	TRBV7-2	CASSPKEDQPQHF
.	TRBV30	CAWSVGSLWGQPQHF
.	TRBV5-1	CASSLRQGGGNEQFF
once	TRBV7-2	CASSLQAGQYF
.	TRBV19	CASTKPSRGSYGYTF